A selection of T cell receptor beta chains follows, all from one sample in a study of T cell responses to AZD1222 COVID-19 vaccine. Clones were sequenced by immunoSEQ multiplex PCR, and TCRdb holds only the in-frame ones, with some missing. This repertoire shows 150,000 or so clones, approximately 88% found once; its top ten account for less than 15%. Sequenced material: peripheral blood, taken on day 0 of AZD1222 vaccination. These receptors all stem from an adult in good health. CDR3s include the opening cysteine and the closing phenylalanine or tryptophan. Fields, in order: V gene, J gene, D gene, CDR3 protein, CDR3 DNA. The D gene is left open where the match is weak.

>TRBV19|TRBJ2-3|.
CASRRGTSTDTQYF
TGTGCCAGTAGGCGGGGCACTAGCACAGATACGCAGTATTTT
>TRBV3-1/TRBV3-2|TRBJ1-6|TRBD1
CASSLRYRTGKSPLHF
TGTGCCAGCAGCCTCCGTTATCGGACAGGGAAGTCACCCCTCCACTTT
>TRBV5-1|TRBJ1-4|.
CASSFQPAGANEKLFF
TGCGCCAGCAGCTTCCAGCCCGCTGGAGCTAATGAAAAACTGTTTTTT
>TRBV7-2|TRBJ2-7|TRBD2
CASSFAGGPYEQYF
TGTGCCAGCAGCTTTGCGGGGGGTCCCTACGAGCAGTACTTC
>TRBV9|TRBJ1-1|.
CASSVRGNTEAFF
TGTGCCAGCAGCGTGCGGGGCAACACTGAAGCTTTCTTT
>TRBV6-5|TRBJ1-6|TRBD1
CASTKDRASSPLHF
TGTGCCAGCACCAAGGACAGGGCGAGTTCACCCCTCCACTTT
>TRBV30|TRBJ2-2|TRBD1
CAWTPSTGVNTGELFF
TGTGCCTGGACCCCATCGACAGGGGTGAACACCGGGGAGCTGTTTTTT
>TRBV5-4|TRBJ2-2|.
CASSSALANTGELFF
TGTGCCAGCAGCTCAGCTCTAGCGAACACCGGGGAGCTGTTTTTT
>TRBV6-5|TRBJ1-2|TRBD1
CASLTRGLNYGYTF
TGTGCCAGCCTAACTAGGGGGCTTAACTATGGCTACACCTTC
>TRBV28|TRBJ2-7|.
CASSLGRGASYEQYF
TGTGCCAGCAGTTTAGGACGGGGGGCCTCCTACGAGCAGTACTTC